The T cell receptor (beta chain) described here comes from a study of PD-L1 blockade in urothelial cancer. Across the whole study: Timepoints chosen for blood analysis were 3 weeks (second dose) and 6 weeks after treatment start. The median T cell count in blood samples was 110,000 to 150,000.

Germline CDR1 reads SGHVS; CDR2 reads FQNEAQ. The CDR3 loop spans 15 amino acids. V shed 3 bases and J 4 bases; nucleotides not matched to a gene: 7. Time point of the sample: peripheral blood 6 weeks after treatment start. Each PCR reaction had synthetic TCR analog templates spiked into it. Profiled with immunoSEQ multiplex PCR; TCRdb holds only in-frame clones, not every one. The sample lists 75,000 to 95,000 clones; 91% were seen once. This receptor was taken from a woman over 75 with urothelial cancer. The chain combines TRBV7-8 with TRBJ2-7; 9 bases fit TRBD1. Source: PBMCs, taken around atezolizumab (anti-PD-L1) treatment. CDR3 nucleotides: TGTGCCAGCAGCTTTGGTGGACAGGGGATTTACGAGCAGTACTTC. It yields the protein CASSFGGQGIYEQYF.